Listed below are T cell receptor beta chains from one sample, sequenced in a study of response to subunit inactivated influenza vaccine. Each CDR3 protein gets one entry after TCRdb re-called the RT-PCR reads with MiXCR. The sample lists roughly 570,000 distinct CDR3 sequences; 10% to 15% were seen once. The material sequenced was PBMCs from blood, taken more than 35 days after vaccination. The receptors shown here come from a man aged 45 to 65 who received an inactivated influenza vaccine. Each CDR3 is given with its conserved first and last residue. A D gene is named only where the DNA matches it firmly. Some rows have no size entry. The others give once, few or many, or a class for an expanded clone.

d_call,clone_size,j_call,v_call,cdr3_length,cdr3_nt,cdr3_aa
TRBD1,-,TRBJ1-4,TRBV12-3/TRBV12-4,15,TGTGCCAGCAGTTTGGGGACAGTGGGCGGTGGAAAACTGTTTTTT,CASSLGTVGGGKLFF
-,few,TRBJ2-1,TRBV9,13,TGTGCCAGCAGCGTCAATGGGTACGGTGAGCAGTTCTTC,CASSVNGYGEQFF
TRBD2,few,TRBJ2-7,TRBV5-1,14,TGCGCCAGCAGCGAGAGCGGGGTAAACAACGAGCAGTACTTC,CASSESGVNNEQYF
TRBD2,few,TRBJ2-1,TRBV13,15,TGTGCCAGCAGCCCCGGGACTAGCGGGGACAATGAGCAGTTCTTC,CASSPGTSGDNEQFF
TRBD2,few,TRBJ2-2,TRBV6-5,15,TGTGCCAGCAGTTCTCTAGCGGGGGACACCGGGGAGCTGTTTTTT,CASSSLAGDTGELFF
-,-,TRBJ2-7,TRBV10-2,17,TGCGCCAGCAGGAGTGGGCCACGGAGTGGAAGCTCCTACGAGCAGTACTTC,CASRSGPRSGSSYEQYF
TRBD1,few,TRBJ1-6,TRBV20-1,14,TGCAGTGCTAGAGGACAGGGCAATAATTCACCCCTCCACTTT,CSARGQGNNSPLHF
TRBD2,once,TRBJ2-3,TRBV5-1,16,TGCGCCAGCAGCTTGGCCGGAGCGGGAAGGTCAGATACGCAGTATTTT,CASSLAGAGRSDTQYF
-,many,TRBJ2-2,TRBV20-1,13,TGCAGTGCTAGAGACCTATACACCGGGGAGCTGTTTTTT,CSARDLYTGELFF
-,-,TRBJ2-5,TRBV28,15,TGTGCCAGCAGCAGCCACAGGGCATTACAAGAGACCCAGTACTTC,CASSSHRALQETQYF
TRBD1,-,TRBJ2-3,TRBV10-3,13,TGTGCCATCAGACAGGGGGCCACAGATACGCAGTATTTT,CAIRQGATDTQYF
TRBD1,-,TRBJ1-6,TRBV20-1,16,TGCAGTGCTACCCGGACAGGAAGCTCCTATAATTCACCCCTCCACTTT,CSATRTGSSYNSPLHF
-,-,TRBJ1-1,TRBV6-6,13,TGTGCCAGCAGTTACTCCCCTGACACTGAAGCTTTCTTT,CASSYSPDTEAFF
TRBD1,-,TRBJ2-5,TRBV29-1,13,TGCAGCCACCGACAGGGGGCAGGGGAGACCCAGTACTTC,CSHRQGAGETQYF
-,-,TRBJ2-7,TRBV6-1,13,TGTGCCAGCAGTGAACCCCAAACGTACGAGCAGTACTTC,CASSEPQTYEQYF
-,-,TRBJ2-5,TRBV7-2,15,TGTGCCAGCAGCTTAGGACTCCGGGTCGGTCAGACCCAGTACTTC,CASSLGLRVGQTQYF
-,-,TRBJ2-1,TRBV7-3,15,TGTGCCAGCAGCTTAATAGCAAGCTCCTACAATGAGCAGTTCTTC,CASSLIASSYNEQFF
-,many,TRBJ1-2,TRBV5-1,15,TGCGCCAGCAGCTTGGGATCGGGGGACCACTATGGCTACACCTTC,CASSLGSGDHYGYTF
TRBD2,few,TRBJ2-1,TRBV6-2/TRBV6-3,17,TGTGCCAGCAGTTACGACCCAATAGCGGGGTCCTACAATGAGCAGTTCTTC,CASSYDPIAGSYNEQFF
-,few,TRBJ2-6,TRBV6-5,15,TGTGCCAGCAGTTACTCACGGTACGGGGCCAACGTCCTGACTTTC,CASSYSRYGANVLTF
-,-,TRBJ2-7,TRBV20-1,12,TGCAGTGCTAGAGTTTTGGATAAGGAGCAGTACTTC,CSARVLDKEQYF
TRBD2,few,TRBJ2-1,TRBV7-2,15,TGTGCCAGCGACAAGCGGGACGGAATAGGCAATGAGCAGTTCTTC,CASDKRDGIGNEQFF
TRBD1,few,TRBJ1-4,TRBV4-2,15,TGTGCCAGCAGCCTGACAGGGGTCCCTAATGAAAAACTGTTTTTT,CASSLTGVPNEKLFF
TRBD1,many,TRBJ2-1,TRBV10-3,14,TGTGCCATCAGGAGGACAGGGGGCTTGGATGAGCAGTTCTTC,CAIRRTGGLDEQFF
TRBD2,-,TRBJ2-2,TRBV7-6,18,TGTGCCAGCAGCTTAGGACTAGCGGGGGGGTTCGGCACCGGGGAGCTGTTTTTT,CASSLGLAGGFGTGELFF
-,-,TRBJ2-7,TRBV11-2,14,TGTGCCAGCAGCTTAGATTTTCGAGGGAACGAGCAGTACTTC,CASSLDFRGNEQYF
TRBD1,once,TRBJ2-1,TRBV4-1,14,TGCGCCAGCAGCCAAGCGACAGGGCCGAGGCAGCAGTTCTTC,CASSQATGPRQQFF
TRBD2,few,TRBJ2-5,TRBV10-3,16,TGTGCCATCAGCCGGGGACTAGCGGGAGTGCGTGAGACCCAGTACTTC,CAISRGLAGVRETQYF
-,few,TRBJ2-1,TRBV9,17,TGTGCCAGCAGCCCCCGCCCGGGAAATGGGCCCGACAATGAGCAGTTCTTC,CASSPRPGNGPDNEQFF
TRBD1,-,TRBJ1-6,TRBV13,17,TGTGCCAGCAGCCTATATACAGGGGGCACCTATAATTCACCCCTCCACTTT,CASSLYTGGTYNSPLHF
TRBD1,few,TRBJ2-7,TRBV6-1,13,TGTGCCAGCAGACAGGGGGTGGACTACGAGCAGTACTTC,CASRQGVDYEQYF
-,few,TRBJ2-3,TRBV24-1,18,TGTGCCACCAGTGCCCCCCGAGTCGGGCAGGGGGGAACAGATACGCAGTATTTT,CATSAPRVGQGGTDTQYF
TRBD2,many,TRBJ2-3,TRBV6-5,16,TGTGCCAGCAGTTACTCCCGGGGGGTGGTCACAGATACGCAGTATTTT,CASSYSRGVVTDTQYF
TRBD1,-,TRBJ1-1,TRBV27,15,TGTGCCAGCAGTTTCTCCCTTGGACAGGGCACTGAAGCTTTCTTT,CASSFSLGQGTEAFF
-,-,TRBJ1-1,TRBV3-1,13,TGTGCCAGCAGCCAAGGGCAGGGGCTTGAAGCTTTCTTT,CASSQGQGLEAFF